The rows below give T cell receptor beta chains drawn from one sample of a study of blood T cell repertoires in COVID-19. Sequenced by immunoSEQ multiplex PCR; TCRdb stores in-frame clones only, minus some. Of some 90,000 clones in the sample, 80% to 95% were seen once. The source material was peripheral blood. Receptors originate from a woman between 50 and 59 years old in a cohort sampled during active COVID-19. Each CDR3 is given with its conserved first and last residue. D genes are given only for firm matches. Expanded clones are given a class, and other clones once, few, many or no size at all.

.	TRBV6-5	TRBJ1-5	many	CASGGPQPQHF	TGTGCCAGTGGAGGGCCTCAGCCCCAGCATTTT
TRBD2	TRBV5-1	TRBJ2-1	.	CASSLGILAGNNEQFF	TGCGCCAGCAGTCTTGGGATACTAGCGGGGAACAATGAGCAGTTCTTC
.	TRBV27	TRBJ2-1	.	CASSGWSYNEQFF	TGTGCCAGCTCAGGGTGGTCCTACAATGAGCAGTTCTTC
.	TRBV5-1	TRBJ2-4	.	CASSLGGLENIQYF	TGCGCCAGCAGCTTGGGCGGGCTGGAAAACATTCAGTACTTC
.	TRBV24-1	TRBJ1-1	.	CAPVGGKNTEAFF	TGTGCCCCCGTTGGAGGAAAAAACACTGAAGCTTTCTTT
.	TRBV5-6	TRBJ2-1	once	CASSRGNEQFF	TGTGCCAGCAGCCGGGGCAATGAGCAGTTCTTC
.	TRBV28	TRBJ1-1	once	CASSRGRGTEAFF	TGTGCCAGCAGCAGGGGTCGGGGTACTGAAGCTTTCTTT
TRBD1	TRBV30	TRBJ1-2	.	CAWMAGQGAYGYTF	TGTGCCTGGATGGCGGGGCAGGGGGCCTATGGCTACACCTTC
TRBD1	TRBV28	TRBJ1-4	.	CASSGAGTGGEKLFF	TGTGCCAGCAGCGGAGCCGGGACAGGGGGTGAAAAACTGTTTTTT
TRBD1	TRBV27	TRBJ2-1	.	CASSFPTGTGLGSEQFF	TGTGCCAGCAGTTTTCCTACCGGGACAGGGCTGGGTAGTGAGCAGTTCTTC
.	TRBV30	TRBJ1-3	.	CAWSVANSGNTIYF	TGTGCCTGGAGTGTAGCCAACTCTGGAAACACCATATATTTT
TRBD2	TRBV11-2	TRBJ2-1	.	CASSPTSGGAGFQDEQFF	TGTGCCAGCAGCCCAACTAGCGGGGGGGCAGGTTTTCAAGATGAGCAGTTCTTC
TRBD2	TRBV28	TRBJ2-7	.	CASSGGSSGRAYEQYF	TGTGCCAGCAGCGGGGGGTCTAGCGGGAGGGCCTACGAGCAGTACTTC